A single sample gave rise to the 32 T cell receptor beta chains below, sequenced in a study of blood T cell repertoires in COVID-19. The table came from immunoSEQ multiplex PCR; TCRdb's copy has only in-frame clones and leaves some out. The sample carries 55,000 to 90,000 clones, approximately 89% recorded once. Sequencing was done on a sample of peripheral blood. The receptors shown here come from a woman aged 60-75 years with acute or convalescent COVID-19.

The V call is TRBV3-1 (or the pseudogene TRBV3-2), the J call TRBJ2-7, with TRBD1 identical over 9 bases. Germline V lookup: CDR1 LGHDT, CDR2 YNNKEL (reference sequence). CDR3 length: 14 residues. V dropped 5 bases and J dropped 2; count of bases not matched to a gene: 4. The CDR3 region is CASSIDRGAYEQYF. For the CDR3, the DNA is TGTGCCAGCAGCATAGACAGGGGGGCCTACGAGCAGTACTTC.

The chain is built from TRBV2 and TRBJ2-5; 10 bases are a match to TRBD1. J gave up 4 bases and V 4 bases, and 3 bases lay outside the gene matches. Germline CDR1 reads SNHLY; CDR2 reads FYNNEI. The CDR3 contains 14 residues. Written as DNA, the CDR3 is TGTGCCAGCAGTGTTGACAGGGGGCGAGAGACCCAGTACTTC. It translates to CASSVDRGRETQYF. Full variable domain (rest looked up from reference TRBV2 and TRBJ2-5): EPEVTQTPSHQVTQMGQEVILRCVPISNHLYFYWYRQILGQKVEFLVSFYNNEISEKSEIFDDQFSVERPDGSNFTLKIRSTKLEDSAMYFCASSVDRGRETQYFGPGTRLLVL.

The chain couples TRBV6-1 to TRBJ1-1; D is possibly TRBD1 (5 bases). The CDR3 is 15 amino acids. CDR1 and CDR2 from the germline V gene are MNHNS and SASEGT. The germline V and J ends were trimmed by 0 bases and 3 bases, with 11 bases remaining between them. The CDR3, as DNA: TGTGCCAGCAGTGAAGCGCACGGGGGGGACACTGAAGCTTTCTTT. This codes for CASSEAHGGDTEAFF.

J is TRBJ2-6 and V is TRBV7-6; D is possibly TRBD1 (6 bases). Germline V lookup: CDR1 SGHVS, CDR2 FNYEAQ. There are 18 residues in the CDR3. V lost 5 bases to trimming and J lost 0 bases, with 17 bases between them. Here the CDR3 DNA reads TGTGCCAGCAGCCATCAAAGGACAGCCCCCTCTGGGGCCAACGTCCTGACTTTC. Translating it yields CASSHQRTAPSGANVLTF.

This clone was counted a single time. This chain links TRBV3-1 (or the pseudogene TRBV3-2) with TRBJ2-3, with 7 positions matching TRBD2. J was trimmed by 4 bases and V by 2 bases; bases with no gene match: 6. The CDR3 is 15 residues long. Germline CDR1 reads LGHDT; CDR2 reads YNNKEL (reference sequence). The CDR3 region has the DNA TGTGCCAGCAGCCAAAGGGCGGGGGTGGCAGATACGCAGTATTTT. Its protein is CASSQRAGVADTQYF.

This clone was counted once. The CDR3 bases are TGTGCCAGCAGTGATAACGGTTATGGCTACACCTTC. Translating gives CASSDNGYGYTF. The V and J genes are TRBV6-1 and TRBJ1-2, with D unclear. The CDR3 has 12 amino acids. From germline, CDR1 is MNHNS and CDR2 SASEGT. With 3 bases removed from V and 5 bases from J, the gap between germline ends came to 7 bases.

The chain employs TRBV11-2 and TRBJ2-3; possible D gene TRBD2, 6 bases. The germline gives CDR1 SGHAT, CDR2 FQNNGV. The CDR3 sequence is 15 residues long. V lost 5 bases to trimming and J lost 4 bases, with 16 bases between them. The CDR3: CASSLEGRESDTQYF. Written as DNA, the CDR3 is TGTGCCAGCAGCCTGGAGGGGCGGGAATCAGATACGCAGTATTTT.

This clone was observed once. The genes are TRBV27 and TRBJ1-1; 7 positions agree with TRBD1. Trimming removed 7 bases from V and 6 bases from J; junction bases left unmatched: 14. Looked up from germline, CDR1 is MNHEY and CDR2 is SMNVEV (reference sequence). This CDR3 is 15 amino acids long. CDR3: CASNPGKGARPEAFF. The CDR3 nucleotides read TGTGCCAGCAACCCGGGGAAGGGGGCGCGACCTGAAGCTTTCTTT.

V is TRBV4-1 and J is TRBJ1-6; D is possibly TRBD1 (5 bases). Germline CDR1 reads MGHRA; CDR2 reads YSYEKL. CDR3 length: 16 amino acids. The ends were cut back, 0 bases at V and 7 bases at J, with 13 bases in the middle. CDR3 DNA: TGCGCCAGCAGCCAAGAAGGGGCCCCCTGGAATTCACCCCTCCACTTT. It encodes CASSQEGAPWNSPLHF.

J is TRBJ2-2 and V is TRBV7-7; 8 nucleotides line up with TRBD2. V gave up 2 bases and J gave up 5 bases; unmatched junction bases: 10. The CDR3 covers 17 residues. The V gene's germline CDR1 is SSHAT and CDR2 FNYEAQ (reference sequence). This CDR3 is CASSLQTGGPGTGELFF. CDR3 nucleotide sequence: TGTGCCAGCAGCTTACAAACGGGGGGGCCGGGGACCGGGGAGCTGTTTTTT.

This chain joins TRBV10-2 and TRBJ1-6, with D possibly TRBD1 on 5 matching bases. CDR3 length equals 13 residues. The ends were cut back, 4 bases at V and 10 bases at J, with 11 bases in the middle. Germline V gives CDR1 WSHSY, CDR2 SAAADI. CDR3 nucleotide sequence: TGCGCCAGCAGTGGGCAGGGTAGGTCACCCCTCCACTTT. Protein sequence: CASSGQGRSPLHF.

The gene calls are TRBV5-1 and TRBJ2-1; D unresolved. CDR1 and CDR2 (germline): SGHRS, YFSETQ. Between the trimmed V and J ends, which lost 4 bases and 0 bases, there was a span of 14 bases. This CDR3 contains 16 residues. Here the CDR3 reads CASSPVGGDSYNEQFF. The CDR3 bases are TGCGCCAGCAGCCCGGTAGGCGGTGACTCCTACAATGAGCAGTTCTTC.

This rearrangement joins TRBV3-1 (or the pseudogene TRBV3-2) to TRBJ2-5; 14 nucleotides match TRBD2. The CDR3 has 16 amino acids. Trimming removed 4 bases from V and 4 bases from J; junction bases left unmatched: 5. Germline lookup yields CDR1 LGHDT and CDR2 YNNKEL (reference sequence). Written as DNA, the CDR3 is TGTGCCAGCAGCCCAATGACTAGCGGGGGGGCAGAGACCCAGTACTTC. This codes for CASSPMTSGGAETQYF.

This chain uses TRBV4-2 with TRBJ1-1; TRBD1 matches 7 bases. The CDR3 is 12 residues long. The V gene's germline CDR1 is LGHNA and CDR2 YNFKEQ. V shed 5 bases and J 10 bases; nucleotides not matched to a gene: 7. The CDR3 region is CASSTGDGGAFF. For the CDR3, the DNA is TGTGCCAGCAGCACAGGGGATGGGGGAGCTTTCTTT.

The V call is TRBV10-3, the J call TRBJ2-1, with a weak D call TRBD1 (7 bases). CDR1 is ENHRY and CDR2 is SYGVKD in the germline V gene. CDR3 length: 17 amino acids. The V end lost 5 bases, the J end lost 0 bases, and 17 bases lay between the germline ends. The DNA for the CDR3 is TGTGCCATCAGTTTTGGGCCAGGGGGGAGCTCCTACAATGAGCAGTTCTTC. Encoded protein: CAISFGPGGSSYNEQFF.

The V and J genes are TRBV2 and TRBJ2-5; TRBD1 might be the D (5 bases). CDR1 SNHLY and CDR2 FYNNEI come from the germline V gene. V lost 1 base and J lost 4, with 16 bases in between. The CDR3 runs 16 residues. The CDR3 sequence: CASSEGQNRQTETQYF. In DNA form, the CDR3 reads TGTGCCAGCAGTGAAGGACAAAATCGACAGACAGAGACCCAGTACTTC.

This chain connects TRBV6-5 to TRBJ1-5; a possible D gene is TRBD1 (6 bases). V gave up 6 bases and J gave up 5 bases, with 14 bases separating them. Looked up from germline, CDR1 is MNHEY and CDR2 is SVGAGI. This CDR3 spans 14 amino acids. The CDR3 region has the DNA TGTGCCAGCAGCACGACAGGAAGGGATCAGCCCCAGCATTTT. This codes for CASSTTGRDQPQHF.

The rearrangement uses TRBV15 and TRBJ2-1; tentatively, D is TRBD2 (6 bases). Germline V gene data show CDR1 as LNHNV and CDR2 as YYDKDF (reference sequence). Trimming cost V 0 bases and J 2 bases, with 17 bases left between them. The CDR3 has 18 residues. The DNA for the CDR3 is TGTGCCACCAGCAGAGAGATGATTTCGCGGGGAGCCTACAATGAGCAGTTCTTC. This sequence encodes CATSREMISRGAYNEQFF.

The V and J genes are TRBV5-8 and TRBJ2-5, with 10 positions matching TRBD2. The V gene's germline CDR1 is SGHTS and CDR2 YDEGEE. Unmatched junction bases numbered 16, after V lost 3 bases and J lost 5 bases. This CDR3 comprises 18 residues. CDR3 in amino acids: CASSYSLAGVISGETQYF. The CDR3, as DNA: TGTGCCAGCAGCTACTCGCTAGCGGGGGTGATAAGCGGGGAGACCCAGTACTTC.

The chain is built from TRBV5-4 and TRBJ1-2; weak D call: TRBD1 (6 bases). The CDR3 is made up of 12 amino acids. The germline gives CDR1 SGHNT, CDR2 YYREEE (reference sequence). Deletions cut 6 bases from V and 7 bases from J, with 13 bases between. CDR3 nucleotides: TGTGCCAGCACCCCAGGGGATACTGGCTACACCTTC. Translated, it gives CASTPGDTGYTF.

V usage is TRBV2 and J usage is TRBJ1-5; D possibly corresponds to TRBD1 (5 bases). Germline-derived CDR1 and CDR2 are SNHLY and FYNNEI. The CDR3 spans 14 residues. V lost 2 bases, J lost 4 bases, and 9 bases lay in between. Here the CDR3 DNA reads TGTGCCAGCAGTGAACAAGGGGCTAATCAGCCCCAGCATTTT. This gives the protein CASSEQGANQPQHF. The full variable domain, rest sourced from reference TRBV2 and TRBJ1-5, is EPEVTQTPSHQVTQMGQEVILRCVPISNHLYFYWYRQILGQKVEFLVSFYNNEISEKSEIFDDQFSVERPDGSNFTLKIRSTKLEDSAMYFCASSEQGANQPQHFGDGTRLSIL.

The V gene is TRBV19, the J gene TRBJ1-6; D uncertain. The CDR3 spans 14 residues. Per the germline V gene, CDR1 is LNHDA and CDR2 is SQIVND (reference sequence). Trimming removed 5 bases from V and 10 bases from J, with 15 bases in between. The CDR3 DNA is TGTGCCAGTAGTCCCACGGCGGGAGAATCACCCCTCCACTTT. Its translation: CASSPTAGESPLHF. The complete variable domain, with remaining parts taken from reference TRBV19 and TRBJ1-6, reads DGGITQSPKYLFRKEGQNVTLSCEQNLNHDAMYWYRQDPGQGLRLIYYSQIVNDFQKGDIAEGYSVSREKKESFPLTVTSAQKNPTAFYLCASSPTAGESPLHFGNGTRLTVT.

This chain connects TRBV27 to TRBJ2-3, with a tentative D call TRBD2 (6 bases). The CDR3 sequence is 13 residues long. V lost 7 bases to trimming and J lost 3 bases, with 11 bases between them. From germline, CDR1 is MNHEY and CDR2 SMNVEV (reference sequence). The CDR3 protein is CASTGGATDTQYF. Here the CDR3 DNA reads TGTGCCAGCACCGGGGGAGCTACAGATACGCAGTATTTT.

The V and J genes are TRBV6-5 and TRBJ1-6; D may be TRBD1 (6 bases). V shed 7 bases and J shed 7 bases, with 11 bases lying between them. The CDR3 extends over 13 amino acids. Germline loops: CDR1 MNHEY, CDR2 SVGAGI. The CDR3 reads CASNGQPNSPLHF. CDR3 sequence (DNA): TGTGCCAGCAACGGACAGCCCAATTCACCCCTCCACTTT.

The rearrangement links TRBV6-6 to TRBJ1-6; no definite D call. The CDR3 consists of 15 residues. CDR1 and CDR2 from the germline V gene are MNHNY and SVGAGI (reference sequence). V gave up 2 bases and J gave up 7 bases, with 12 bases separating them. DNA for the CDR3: TGTGCCAGCAGTTACGAGGGAGCGGAAAATTCACCCCTCCACTTT. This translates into CASSYEGAENSPLHF.

The CDR3 nucleotides are TGTGCCAGCAGTGTGCACAGGTGGGATCAGCCCCAGCATTTT. Its translation: CASSVHRWDQPQHF. The V call is TRBV2, the J call TRBJ1-5, with D possibly TRBD1 on 5 matching bases. CDR3 length: 14 amino acids. Germline V gene data show CDR1 as SNHLY and CDR2 as FYNNEI. Trimming left V 4 bases short and J 5 bases short, with 12 bases between.

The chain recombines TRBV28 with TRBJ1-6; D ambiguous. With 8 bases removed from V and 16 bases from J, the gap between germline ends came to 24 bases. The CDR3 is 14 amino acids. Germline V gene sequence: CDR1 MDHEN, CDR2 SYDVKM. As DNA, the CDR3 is TGTGCCAGCGTAGCGGGAGGGCCGCAATTTAAACTCCACTTT. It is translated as CASVAGGPQFKLHF.

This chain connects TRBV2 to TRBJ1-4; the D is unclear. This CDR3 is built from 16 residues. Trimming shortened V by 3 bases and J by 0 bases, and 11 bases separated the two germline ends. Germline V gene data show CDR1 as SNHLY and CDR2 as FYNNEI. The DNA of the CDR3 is TGTGCCAGCAGTGAGAGAGTGAGTGCAACTAATGAAAAACTGTTTTTT. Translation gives CASSERVSATNEKLFF.

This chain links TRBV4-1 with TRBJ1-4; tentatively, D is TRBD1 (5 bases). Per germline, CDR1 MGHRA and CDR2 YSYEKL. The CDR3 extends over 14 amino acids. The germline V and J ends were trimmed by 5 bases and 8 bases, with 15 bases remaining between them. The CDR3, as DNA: TGCGCCAGCAGCTCAGCAGGGTCGGACGAAAAACTGTTTTTT. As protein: CASSSAGSDEKLFF.

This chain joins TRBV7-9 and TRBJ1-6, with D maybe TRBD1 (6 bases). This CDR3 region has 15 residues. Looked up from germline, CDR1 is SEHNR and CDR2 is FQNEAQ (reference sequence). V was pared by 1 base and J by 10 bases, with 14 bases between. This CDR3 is CASSLVGGGVSPLHF. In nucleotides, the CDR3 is TGTGCCAGCAGCTTAGTCGGAGGGGGGGTCTCACCCCTCCACTTT.

In DNA, the CDR3 is TGTGCCAGCAGCTTGGGTGGAGGGGCCAATGAGCAGTTCTTC. Residues: CASSLGGGANEQFF. The V call is TRBV5-4, the J call TRBJ2-1; weak D call: TRBD2 (6 bases). The V gene's germline CDR1 is SGHNT and CDR2 YYREEE (reference sequence). Between the trimmed V and J ends, which lost 0 bases and 6 bases, there was a span of 10 bases. There are 14 residues in the CDR3.

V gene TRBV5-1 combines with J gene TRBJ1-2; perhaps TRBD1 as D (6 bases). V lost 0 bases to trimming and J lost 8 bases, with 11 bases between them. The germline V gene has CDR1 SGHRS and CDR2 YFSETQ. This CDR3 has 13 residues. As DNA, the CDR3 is TGCGCCAGCAGCTTGGCGGACAGTTGGGGCTACACCTTC. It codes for CASSLADSWGYTF. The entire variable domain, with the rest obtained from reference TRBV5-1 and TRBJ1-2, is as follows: KAGVTQTPRYLIKTRGQQVTLSCSPISGHRSVSWYQQTPGQGLQFLFEYFSETQRNKGNFPGRFSGRQFSNSRSEMNVSTLELGDSALYLCASSLADSWGYTFGSGTRLTVV.